This T cell receptor (beta chain) was captured in a study of T cells after yellow fever vaccination. Study summary: The fractions with low cell numbers were processed using SMART-Seq v4 Ultra Low Input.

The sample holds many counts of this clonotype. No antigen is known for it. In TCRdb, the 5' RACE reads were re-called with MiXCR into one record per CDR3 protein. The table has about 29,000 distinct CDR3 sequences, around 5% seen once. Germline-derived CDR1 and CDR2 are SGHVS and FNYEAQ. Trimming took 2 bases from V and 2 from J, leaving 16 bases between them. The CDR3 consists of 18 residues. Regarding the study as a whole: The study re-detected most primary-vaccination clones after the booster (96% CD4, around 89% CD8). Abundant clonotypes from the bulk population could get into FACS-sorted repertoires as contaminants. Faster peaking, at day 5 versus 15, marked a secondary response that was weaker.

Sequencing used CD8+ T cells sorted from PBMCs, obtained 10 days after the yellow fever booster vaccination. The rearrangement joins TRBV7-6 to TRBJ2-6; D is perhaps TRBD2 (7 bases). This sequence originates from a man aged 25 to 45 who received the YFV17D yellow fever vaccine. CDR3 coding DNA: TGTGCCAGCAGCTTACCGGAAACAGGGACTACTGGGGCCAACGTCCTGACTTTC. This translates into CASSLPETGTTGANVLTF. The full variable domain, rest sourced from reference TRBV7-6 and TRBJ2-6, is GAGVSQSPRYKVTKRGQDVALRCDPISGHVSLYWYRQALGQGPEFLTYFNYEAQQDKSGLPNDRFSAERPEGSISTLTIQRTEQRDSAMYRCASSLPETGTTGANVLTFGAGSRLTVL.